This TCR beta chain comes out of a study of ipilimumab plus nivolumab after autologous stem cell transplantation. Patients got 3 mg/kg IV nivolumab weeks 1, 4, 7, 10, then biweekly through week 26. This table comes from immunoSEQ multiplex PCR, and its TCRdb copy is limited to in-frame clones, with some not included. Altogether more than 12,000 clones are present, 60% to 75% being singletons, with the ten largest covering roughly a tenth. CDR3 length: 16 amino acids. The germline V gene has CDR1 LNHDA and CDR2 SQIVND (reference sequence). Trimming took off 3 bases at V and 5 bases at J, with 19 bases between the two ends.

Source: PBMCs, taken in a trial of ipilimumab plus nivolumab as post-transplant consolidation. The chain recombines TRBV19 with TRBJ1-1; maybe TRBD1 (6 bases). The source of this sequence is a male donor with primary mediastinal lymphoma. CDR3 amino acids: CASSIRTATGMTEAFF. The CDR3 coding sequence is TGTGCCAGTAGTATCCGGACAGCTACTGGGATGACTGAAGCTTTCTTT.